This T cell receptor (beta chain) was retrieved from a study of blood T cell repertoires in COVID-19. Across the whole study: There were acute and convalescent COVID-19 samples, and they came from the United States, Italy and Spain. From T cells, B-cell-depleted T cells, or PBMCs came the material, which was cDNA or gDNA.

Original methodology: Quantification of nucleated cells was approximated via reference gene primer amplification. This table comes from immunoSEQ multiplex PCR, and its TCRdb copy is limited to in-frame clones, with some not included. That table furnishes V, J and clone size, whereas the DNA furnished D and trimming. The table records about 200,000 clones, almost 85% of them present only once. Germline V lookup: CDR1 MNHEY, CDR2 SVGEGT. Trimming stripped 0 bases from V and 1 base from J, with 10 bases between. CDR3 length: 15 amino acids. Sequencing was carried out using peripheral blood. The receptor comes from a human donor with acute or convalescent COVID-19. The donor label of this sample is uncertain. V gene TRBV6-2 or TRBV6-3 combines with J gene TRBJ2-7; the D gene is possibly TRBD1 (5 bases). The CDR3 sequence: CASSYSGRDSYEQYF. CDR3 sequence (DNA): TGTGCCAGCAGTTACTCTGGCAGGGATTCCTACGAGCAGTACTTC.